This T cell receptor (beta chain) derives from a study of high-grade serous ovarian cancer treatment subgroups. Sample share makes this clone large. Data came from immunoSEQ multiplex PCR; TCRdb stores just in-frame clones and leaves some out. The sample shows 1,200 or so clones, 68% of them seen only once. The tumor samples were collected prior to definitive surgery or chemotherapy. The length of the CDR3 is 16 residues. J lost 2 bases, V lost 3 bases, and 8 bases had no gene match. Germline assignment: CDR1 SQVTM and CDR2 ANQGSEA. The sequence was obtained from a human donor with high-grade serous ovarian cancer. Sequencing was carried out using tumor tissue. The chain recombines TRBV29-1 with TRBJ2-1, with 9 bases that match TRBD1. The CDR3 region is CSVEGLGQGPYNEQFF. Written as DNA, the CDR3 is TGCAGCGTTGAGGGGCTGGGACAGGGTCCCTACAATGAGCAGTTCTTC.